Listed below are T cell receptor beta chains from one sample, sequenced in a study of OX40 agonist ivuxolimab in advanced cancers. TCRdb's table, derived via immunoSEQ multiplex PCR, lists solely in-frame clones and lacks some. The data contain over 75,000 clones, around 90% of them seen just once; the ten biggest clones take up less than 0.55%. Sequencing used CD4+ or CD8+ T cells sorted from blood, obtained in a trial of the OX40 agonist ivuxolimab. Receptor source: an adult with an advanced solid tumor such as melanoma, head and neck, liver or kidney cancer. The CDR3 runs from the conserved cysteine through the conserved F or W. Fields, in order: D gene, CDR3 length, J gene, clone size, V gene, CDR3 DNA, CDR3 protein. The D gene is left open where the match is weak. The size of a clone is reported for some rows only, either as once, few or many, or as a class for expanded clones.

.	14	TRBJ2-3	.	TRBV5-4	TGTGCCAGCAGCTTGGACATAACCACAGATACGCAGTATTTT	CASSLDITTDTQYF
TRBD1	15	TRBJ2-4	few	TRBV10-1	TGCGCCAGCAGTGAGGGACAGGGTGGCAAAAACATTCAGTACTTC	CASSEGQGGKNIQYF
.	15	TRBJ1-1	.	TRBV7-2	TGTGCCAGCAGCTTATTGGGGGCGCCGGACACTGAAGCTTTCTTT	CASSLLGAPDTEAFF
.	15	TRBJ2-2	.	TRBV5-1	TGCGCCAGCAGCTTGACAGGACCGAACACCGGGGAGCTGTTTTTT	CASSLTGPNTGELFF
.	15	TRBJ2-7	.	TRBV5-1	TGCGCCAGCAGCTCTCCGGGGCCCGTAGGGTACGAGCAGTACTTC	CASSSPGPVGYEQYF
TRBD2	15	TRBJ2-7	.	TRBV6-1	TGTGCCAGCAGCGGAACATTGGGGGGAGGGTACGAGCAGTACTTC	CASSGTLGGGYEQYF
TRBD2	15	TRBJ2-3	.	TRBV5-1	TGCGCCAGCAGCTGGCTAGCGGAGGCCACAGATACGCAGTATTTT	CASSWLAEATDTQYF
.	16	TRBJ2-7	.	TRBV27	TGTGCCAGCATCTACAGGGGGGGGCGCGGGTCCTACGAGCAGTACTTC	CASIYRGGRGSYEQYF
.	14	TRBJ2-2	.	TRBV5-1	TGCGCCAGCAGCTTCCTAACTGAGACCGGGGAGCTGTTTTTT	CASSFLTETGELFF
.	15	TRBJ1-4	once	TRBV4-2	TGTGCCAGCAGCCCCGTAGGGGTAACTAATGAAAAACTGTTTTTT	CASSPVGVTNEKLFF
.	14	TRBJ2-1	.	TRBV2	TGTGCCAGCAGGGGGGACCCGACGGGCAATGAGCAGTTCTTC	CASRGDPTGNEQFF
TRBD1	12	TRBJ2-3	.	TRBV28	TGTGCCAGCAGTTTATTCCCGGACAGGGCGTATTTT	CASSLFPDRAYF
.	15	TRBJ1-3	once	TRBV30	TGTGCCTGGAGTGTTGGGGGCTTCGGTGGAAACACCATATATTTT	CAWSVGGFGGNTIYF
TRBD1	14	TRBJ2-1	.	TRBV2	TGTGCCAGCAGTGAGCGACAGGGGGCGAGTGAGCAGTTCTTC	CASSERQGASEQFF
.	16	TRBJ2-7	.	TRBV9	TGTGCCAGCAGCGGAGGGAGTCGGACAGCCTCCTACGAGCAGTACTTC	CASSGGSRTASYEQYF
.	14	TRBJ2-7	.	TRBV28	TGTGCCAGCAGTTTTTGGGGAGGCTCCTACGAGCAGTACTTC	CASSFWGGSYEQYF
TRBD1	16	TRBJ1-1	.	TRBV28	TGTGCCAGCAGTTCTCCGGGACAGGGTATGGGGACTGAAGCTTTCTTT	CASSSPGQGMGTEAFF
TRBD1	17	TRBJ2-3	.	TRBV11-2	TGTGCCAGCAGCTTAGGGGCGTGGACAGGGGGCGGTGATACGCAGTATTTT	CASSLGAWTGGGDTQYF
.	13	TRBJ1-4	.	TRBV2	TGTGCCAGCAGTGCAGGGGTGGGCGAAAAACTGTTTTTT	CASSAGVGEKLFF
TRBD2	17	TRBJ2-5	.	TRBV18	TGTGCCAGCTCACCGAGACAAATAGCGGGAGTTATGGAGACCCAGTACTTC	CASSPRQIAGVMETQYF
.	13	TRBJ1-1	.	TRBV5-1	TGCGCCAGCAGCTTGTGGGAGAACACTGAAGCTTTCTTT	CASSLWENTEAFF
TRBD1	13	TRBJ2-3	.	TRBV6-1	TGTGCCAGCAGGGGACAGTACACAGATACGCAGTATTTT	CASRGQYTDTQYF
.	16	TRBJ2-7	once	TRBV5-4	TGTGCCAGCAGCCTGGGGGTAGGGGGAGACGGGTACGAGCAGTACTTC	CASSLGVGGDGYEQYF
TRBD1	15	TRBJ1-1	.	TRBV7-2	TGTGCCAGCAGCTTAGTAGGGACAGGGGGTCCTGAAGCTTTCTTT	CASSLVGTGGPEAFF
.	14	TRBJ2-3	few	TRBV11-3	TGTGCCAGCAGCTTGAGCCATGCCCCAGATACGCAGTATTTT	CASSLSHAPDTQYF
.	14	TRBJ2-5	.	TRBV6-1	TGTGCCAGCAGTGGGGTGACAGCTCAAGAGACCCAGTACTTC	CASSGVTAQETQYF
TRBD2	15	TRBJ2-3	.	TRBV5-1	TGCGCCAGCAGGATAGCGGGAGAGAGGGCAGATACGCAGTATTTT	CASRIAGERADTQYF
.	13	TRBJ2-7	.	TRBV5-1	TGCGCCAGCAGCGAACGCCAGGGCTACGAGCAGTACTTC	CASSERQGYEQYF
TRBD1	12	TRBJ1-2	.	TRBV28	TGTGCCAGCAGTGGACAGGGGTTTGGCTACACCTTC	CASSGQGFGYTF
.	15	TRBJ2-2	.	TRBV5-4	TGTGCCAGCAGTCCAGTCCAGGCGAACACCGGGGAGCTGTTTTTT	CASSPVQANTGELFF
TRBD1	13	TRBJ1-5	.	TRBV10-3	TGTGCCATCAGTGAGGCTGGGACAGCTAAACAGCATTTT	CAISEAGTAKQHF
.	12	TRBJ2-3	.	TRBV11-3	TGTGCCAGCAGCTTATCGTTAGATACGCAGTATTTT	CASSLSLDTQYF
.	16	TRBJ2-3	.	TRBV14	TGTGCCAGCAGCCCTTATTCGGGGGCCCCCACAGATACGCAGTATTTT	CASSPYSGAPTDTQYF
TRBD2	14	TRBJ2-3	.	TRBV18	TGTGCCAGCTCACCACTAGCGGGGACAGATACGCAGTATTTT	CASSPLAGTDTQYF
.	12	TRBJ2-7	.	TRBV10-3	TGTGCCATCAGTGAGGGTAAGTACGAGCAGTACTTC	CAISEGKYEQYF
.	15	TRBJ2-1	.	TRBV7-2	TGTGCCAGCACCCCCGGGGGACAGAGCTACAATGAGCAGTTCTTC	CASTPGGQSYNEQFF
.	13	TRBJ2-7	.	TRBV5-1	TGCGCCAGCAGCACCTACACAGGGAACGAGCAGTACTTC	CASSTYTGNEQYF
.	13	TRBJ2-5	.	TRBV11-2	TGTGCCAGCAGCTTCGGGGATCAAGAGACCCAGTACTTC	CASSFGDQETQYF
TRBD2	14	TRBJ2-4	.	TRBV7-8	TGTGCCAGCAGCTTAGGCGGGAGGGAGGACATTCAGTACTTC	CASSLGGREDIQYF
TRBD1	14	TRBJ1-1	.	TRBV5-1	TGCGCCAGCAGTGAGGCAGGGGGTAGGACTGAAGCTTTCTTT	CASSEAGGRTEAFF
.	14	TRBJ1-1	.	TRBV7-9	TGTGCCAGCAGTTGGGGGGGACCGGACACTGAAGCTTTCTTT	CASSWGGPDTEAFF
TRBD1	15	TRBJ1-2	.	TRBV2	TGTGCCAGCAGCTTACAGGGGGGTACTAACTATGGCTACACCTTC	CASSLQGGTNYGYTF
.	13	TRBJ1-1	.	TRBV5-1	TGCGCCAGCAGCTTGGACAGGGTGGAGAATGCTTTCTTT	CASSLDRVENAFF
.	12	TRBJ1-1	.	TRBV6-1	TGTGCCAGCACCCTGCGCATGACTGAAGCTTTCTTT	CASTLRMTEAFF
.	17	TRBJ2-2	.	TRBV5-1	TGCGCCAGCAGCTTGGTAGGGGGGCGGGGGAACACCGGGGAGCTGTTTTTT	CASSLVGGRGNTGELFF
.	13	TRBJ2-7	.	TRBV5-4	TGTGCCAGCAGCTCGGCCGGGGGCGGCGAGCAGTACTTC	CASSSAGGGEQYF
.	11	TRBJ2-7	.	TRBV6-6	TGTGCCAGCGCCGCTGGAGTTGAGCAGTACTTC	CASAAGVEQYF
.	13	TRBJ1-6	.	TRBV5-4	TGTGCCAGCAGCTTTATCACCAATTCACCCCTCCACTTT	CASSFITNSPLHF
.	14	TRBJ2-1	.	TRBV5-1	TGCGCCAGCAGCTTGGGAACTAGTTATAATGAGCAGTTCTTC	CASSLGTSYNEQFF
.	14	TRBJ1-1	.	TRBV11-3	TGTGCCAGCAGCGGGTCCCAGGTCGGGCTTGGAGCTTTCTTT	CASSGSQVGLGAFF